The T cell receptor (beta chain) described here comes from a study of T cell responses to AZD1222 COVID-19 vaccine. Germline V CDR1 and CDR2: KGHSH, LQKENI. Trimming removed 8 bases from V and 1 base from J, with 11 bases in between. This CDR3 region has 13 residues. Generated by immunoSEQ multiplex PCR, the TCRdb table keeps only in-frame clones and is missing some. Seen here are roughly 170,000 clones, just under 95% observed once, and the top ten hold approximately 1%. This specimen was peripheral blood, taken on day 0 of AZD1222 vaccination. This TCR derives from an adult in good health. The chain recombines TRBV18 with TRBJ1-1; D is uncertain. The chain's CDR3 is CASKPQENTEAFF. The CDR3, as DNA: TGTGCCAGCAAACCCCAGGAGAACACTGAAGCTTTCTTT.